The text below deals with one T cell receptor (beta chain). This entry comes from a study of cytomegalovirus exposure and HLA in healthy donors. This PCR relied on a set of 60 Vbeta primers and 13 Jbeta primers. This table comes from immunoSEQ multiplex PCR, and its TCRdb copy is limited to in-frame clones, with some not included. In the table there are approximately 110,000 clones, about 81% of which are singletons. The germline V gene has CDR1 LNHDA and CDR2 SQIVND (reference sequence). V lost 5 bases and J lost 7, with 14 bases in between. The length of the CDR3 is 13 residues. The receptor comes from a woman aged 25 to 39 in good health and CMV-seronegative. Sequences were obtained from PBMCs. The V and J genes are TRBV19 and TRBJ2-5, with a weak D call TRBD2 (7 bases). The DNA for the CDR3 is TGTGCCAGTAGTTCTCGGGGGGCCCCGACCCAGTACTTC. Its protein product is CASSSRGAPTQYF.